A selection of T cell receptor beta chains follows, all from one sample in a study of blood T cell repertoires in COVID-19. The data were produced by immunoSEQ multiplex PCR, yet TCRdb's version contains in-frame clones alone and is incomplete. Of some 150,000 clones in the sample, approximately 88% were seen once. Sequencing used peripheral blood. These TCRs come from a human donor in a cohort sampled during active COVID-19. Each CDR3 is given with its conserved first and last residue. A D gene is named only where the DNA matches it firmly. Clone size is not always given. Where it is, it says once, few, many or a class for expanded clones.

j_call,v_call,clone_size,d_call,cdr3_nt,cdr3_aa
TRBJ2-3,TRBV7-2,NA,TRBD1,TGTGCCAGCAGCTTTTTGGGGGGGACAGGGGGTGCAGATACGCAGTATTTT,CASSFLGGTGGADTQYF
TRBJ2-4,TRBV11-2,NA,NA,TGTGCCAGCAGGGCTGGAGGCAGCCTAGCCAAAAACATTCAGTACTTC,CASRAGGSLAKNIQYF
TRBJ2-2,TRBV2,NA,NA,TGTGCCAGCAGCCCACGACAGGAGTACACCGGGGAGCTGTTTTTT,CASSPRQEYTGELFF
TRBJ1-1,TRBV19,NA,NA,TGTGCCAGTAGTATAGCCCAAGACTCCCCTGAAGCTTTCTTT,CASSIAQDSPEAFF
TRBJ1-3,TRBV7-6,once,NA,TGTGCCAGCAGCTTAGCAGGGGATCCGGGAAACACCATATATTTT,CASSLAGDPGNTIYF
TRBJ2-2,TRBV3-1/TRBV3-2,NA,TRBD1,TGTGCCAGCAGCCAAGAGGACAGGGAGGTGTCCGGGGAGCTGTTTTTT,CASSQEDREVSGELFF
TRBJ1-1,TRBV2,NA,NA,TGTGCCAGCAGCGGCTATTGGGGGCGCGCTTTCTTT,CASSGYWGRAFF
TRBJ1-3,TRBV29-1,NA,NA,TGCAGCGTTGGCAGACACTCTGGAAACACCATATATTTT,CSVGRHSGNTIYF
TRBJ1-3,TRBV7-3,once,NA,TGTGCCAGCAGCTTCGGTGCAGGCCAGGGAAACACCATATATTTT,CASSFGAGQGNTIYF
TRBJ2-7,TRBV27,NA,NA,TGTGCCAGCTCACGAGGGGGGGTGGGGCCCTACGAGCAGTACTTC,CASSRGGVGPYEQYF
TRBJ1-1,TRBV7-8,once,TRBD1,TGTGCCAGCAGCTTAGGAAACCGGGACAGGGGTGAAGCTTTCTTT,CASSLGNRDRGEAFF
TRBJ1-6,TRBV6-1,NA,TRBD1,TGTGCCAGCAGTGAATGGGGGACAGCTAAAAATCTGCGGAATTCACCCCTCCACTTT,CASSEWGTAKNLRNSPLHF
TRBJ1-2,TRBV7-9,NA,NA,TGTGCCAGCAGCTTTCGAGACTCACCTAACTATGGCTACACCTTC,CASSFRDSPNYGYTF
TRBJ2-2,TRBV6-5,NA,TRBD1,TGTGCCAGCAGTCTTCGGACAGGGGGCACCGGGGAGCTGTTTTTT,CASSLRTGGTGELFF
TRBJ2-7,TRBV6-1,few,NA,TGTGCCAGCAGTGGGGGGACTGGCAATCCACTGGGGGAGCAGTACTTC,CASSGGTGNPLGEQYF
TRBJ2-3,TRBV7-8,NA,TRBD1,TGTGCCAGCAGTCGAAACAGGGGCGAGACAGATACGCAGTATTTT,CASSRNRGETDTQYF
TRBJ1-2,TRBV6-5,NA,NA,TGTGCCAGCAGTTACGCCTCAGGGGATGGCTACACCTTC,CASSYASGDGYTF
TRBJ2-3,TRBV4-2,NA,NA,TGTGCCAGCAGCCAAGGACTGGGTCTCGCTGCGCAGTATTTT,CASSQGLGLAAQYF
TRBJ2-7,TRBV6-1,NA,NA,TGTGCCAGCAGTGAGGTCGGCGGGGATCGGTACGAGCAGTACTTC,CASSEVGGDRYEQYF
TRBJ1-1,TRBV3-1/TRBV3-2,NA,TRBD1,TGTGCCAGCAGCCAAGCGGGAGGGGGCTTGACTGAAGCTTTCTTT,CASSQAGGGLTEAFF
TRBJ2-3,TRBV4-2,NA,TRBD1,TGTGCCAGCAGCCAAGAACTGAGGGGGCCCCTAAGAAGCACAGATACGCAGTATTTT,CASSQELRGPLRSTDTQYF
TRBJ2-3,TRBV3-1/TRBV3-2,NA,NA,TGTGCCAGCAGCCAAGAGACCCCTAGGGGGAGCACAGATACGCAGTATTTT,CASSQETPRGSTDTQYF
TRBJ2-7,TRBV5-4,NA,NA,TGTGCCAGCAGCTCAGACAGCTCCTACGAGCAGTACTTC,CASSSDSSYEQYF
TRBJ1-2,TRBV28,NA,NA,TGTGCCAGCAGTACTACAGGACCGGGCTACACCTTC,CASSTTGPGYTF
TRBJ2-7,TRBV5-1,NA,NA,TGCGCCAGCTCCCCCCTGGGAGACGAGCAGTACTTC,CASSPLGDEQYF
TRBJ2-1,TRBV18,NA,TRBD1,TGTGCCAGCTCACCGGGACAGGAGGTAGTTAATGAGCAGTTCTTC,CASSPGQEVVNEQFF
TRBJ2-5,TRBV9,NA,TRBD2,TGTGCCAGCAGCGAGGGACTAGCCGTCGAGACCCAGTACTTC,CASSEGLAVETQYF
TRBJ2-6,TRBV7-9,few,NA,TGTGCCAGCAGCTTAGGTACAGGGTTCTCTGGGGCCAACGTCCTGACTTTC,CASSLGTGFSGANVLTF
TRBJ1-5,TRBV7-2,NA,TRBD1,TGTGCCAGCAGCACTAATGGAGACAGGGGCCAGCCCCAGCATTTT,CASSTNGDRGQPQHF
TRBJ1-1,TRBV30,NA,NA,TGTGCCTGGAGGCCCCACCGAACAGCTGAAGCTTTCTTT,CAWRPHRTAEAFF
TRBJ2-3,TRBV30,NA,NA,TGTGCCTGGAGTGTAGGCGGAGGGTCAGATACGCAGTATTTT,CAWSVGGGSDTQYF
TRBJ2-1,TRBV11-3,NA,NA,TGTGCCAGCAGCTCCGCAGGGATAGGCAATGAGCAGTTCTTC,CASSSAGIGNEQFF
TRBJ1-2,TRBV25-1,NA,TRBD1,TGTGCCAGCAGTGAATGGCGCCAGGGGACAGTCAATAGGGGCTACACCTTC,CASSEWRQGTVNRGYTF
TRBJ2-5,TRBV30,NA,NA,TGTGCCTGGAGTGCCTCCAGGGTACAAGAGACCCAGTACTTC,CAWSASRVQETQYF
TRBJ2-3,TRBV12-3/TRBV12-4,NA,TRBD1,TGTGCCAGTCAGGGGGCCAACACAGATACGCAGTATTTT,CASQGANTDTQYF
TRBJ2-5,TRBV28,NA,NA,TGTGCCAGCAGTTTGAACTTACAAGAGACCCAGTACTTC,CASSLNLQETQYF
TRBJ2-5,TRBV10-3,NA,TRBD1,TGTGCCATCAGTAAATCCGGGACAGGGGAAGAGACCCAGTACTTC,CAISKSGTGEETQYF
TRBJ2-5,TRBV6-6,NA,TRBD1,TGTGCCAGCAGTCCCTTAGGGAACAGGGGGCCGATAGAGACCCAGTACTTC,CASSPLGNRGPIETQYF
TRBJ1-1,TRBV27,NA,TRBD1,TGTGCCAGCAGTATACGACAGGGGGTGTTCACTGAAGCTTTCTTT,CASSIRQGVFTEAFF
TRBJ2-3,TRBV5-1,NA,TRBD2,TGCGCCAGCAGCTGGGCGGGGGGGAATACGCAGTATTTT,CASSWAGGNTQYF
TRBJ2-5,TRBV19,NA,TRBD2,TGTGCCAGCTCATCCGGCGGCGGGGGGAAAGAGACCCAGTACTTC,CASSSGGGGKETQYF
TRBJ1-4,TRBV19,NA,NA,TGTGCCAGTAGTATATTGGGCGCAACTAATGAAAAACTGTTTTTT,CASSILGATNEKLFF
TRBJ2-7,TRBV7-2,NA,TRBD2,TGTGCCAGCAGCCCCTTCGGGGGGACTGACTACGAGCAGTACTTC,CASSPFGGTDYEQYF
TRBJ1-1,TRBV29-1,NA,NA,TGCAGCGTTGACCGGGGTGAGGACACTGAAGCTTTCTTT,CSVDRGEDTEAFF
TRBJ2-1,TRBV5-1,NA,TRBD2,TGCGCCAGCAGCGACTTAGCGGGGGGGCCATACAATGAGCAGTTCTTC,CASSDLAGGPYNEQFF
TRBJ2-7,TRBV5-6,NA,NA,TGTGCCAGCAGCTTGGGCAGGGCTAACTACGAGCAGTACTTC,CASSLGRANYEQYF
TRBJ1-3,TRBV13,NA,TRBD1,TGTGCCAGCAGCCAGACTCAGGGGGCGATGACGAGGTCCATATATTTT,CASSQTQGAMTRSIYF
TRBJ2-1,TRBV9,once,NA,TGTGCCAGCAGCGTAGCTAGCGCTTCCTACAATGAGCAGTTCTTC,CASSVASASYNEQFF
TRBJ1-6,TRBV4-2,NA,NA,TGTGCCAGCAGCCAAGGGACGGGGAATTCACCCCTCCACTTT,CASSQGTGNSPLHF
TRBJ2-3,TRBV30,NA,TRBD2,TGTGCCTGGACGGGACTAGCGGGAGAGGTTGGGGGCACAGATACGCAGTATTTT,CAWTGLAGEVGGTDTQYF
TRBJ1-2,TRBV18,NA,NA,TGTGCCAGCTCACCAGGAGCATTCTATGGCTACACCTTC,CASSPGAFYGYTF
TRBJ1-2,TRBV19,NA,TRBD1,TGTGCCAGTAGTCGAAAGGACAGGGACTATGGCTACACCTTC,CASSRKDRDYGYTF
TRBJ1-3,TRBV5-5,NA,NA,TGTGCCAGCAGGCCCGGGGGGACTGGAAACACCATATATTTT,CASRPGGTGNTIYF
TRBJ1-4,TRBV5-6,NA,TRBD1,TGTGCCAGCAGCCGGGACAGGGCTGAAAAACTGTTTTTT,CASSRDRAEKLFF
TRBJ2-6,TRBV5-6,NA,NA,TGTGCCAGCAGCTTGGGACCGGGGGACTCTGGGGCCAACGTCCTGACTTTC,CASSLGPGDSGANVLTF
TRBJ1-1,TRBV6-4,NA,NA,TGTGCCAGCAGTGGTACCCGGGGTAACACTGAAGCTTTCTTT,CASSGTRGNTEAFF